These T cell receptor beta chains were read from a single sample in a study of blood T cells in healthy people across ages. Using its own MiXCR run on the 5' RACE reads, TCRdb lists one record per CDR3 protein. The sample lists some 700,000 distinct CDR3 sequences; 22% were seen once. Sequenced: blood. Receptors originate from a man aged 70-80 years in good health. Both conserved end residues are trimmed from each CDR3.

v_gene	j_gene	CDR3aa
TRBV12-3/TRBV12-4	TRBJ2-7	ASSLRGSFFGTGTYEQY
TRBV3-1	TRBJ1-2	ASSQFTGPGYGYT
TRBV12-3/TRBV12-4	TRBJ1-3	ASGKTGTSGNTIY
TRBV15	TRBJ2-1	ATSRDVDSSYNEQF
TRBV7-9	TRBJ1-2	ASSFGWGLPTYGYT
TRBV6-5	TRBJ1-1	PSHKSRDEAF
TRBV6-2/TRBV6-3	TRBJ1-1	ASNEMGRSEAF
TRBV20-1	TRBJ1-5	SARRRTSVGQPQH
TRBV20-1	TRBJ2-3	SATTSISLPQY
TRBV20-1	TRBJ2-5	SAQIGARQETQY
TRBV5-1	TRBJ2-4	ASSLLSARENIQY
TRBV4-1	TRBJ2-5	ASRREPLRATQY
TRBV6-5	TRBJ2-5	ASSYSTGRETQY
TRBV7-7	TRBJ2-3	ASSPRAILAGGTDTQY
TRBV20-1	TRBJ2-7	SASALSGLDYEQY
TRBV19	TRBJ1-2	ASSSSRNYGYT
TRBV12-3/TRBV12-4	TRBJ2-2	ASSLSGAVNTGELF
TRBV6-6	TRBJ2-7	ASDDTSGGKGEQY
TRBV29-1	TRBJ2-3	SVVAGSDTQY
TRBV14	TRBJ1-1	ASSQEWGFYDDTEAF
TRBV7-8	TRBJ2-3	ASSLEGETDTQY
TRBV12-3/TRBV12-4	TRBJ2-3	ASSSDRGSDTQY
TRBV12-3/TRBV12-4	TRBJ1-4	ASSFATGDEKLF
TRBV20-1	TRBJ2-7	SARAGRGREQY
TRBV11-2	TRBJ1-2	ASSPGTRNGYT
TRBV7-2	TRBJ2-1	ASSLAYRSYNEQF
TRBV5-1	TRBJ2-3	ASRGSTSTDTQY
TRBV28	-	ASRHSGALYSEQF
TRBV6-5	-	ASSFRQISLYEQY
TRBV15	TRBJ2-3	ATSRVLDRGDTQY
TRBV7-6	TRBJ1-3	ASSYAGRYSGNTIY
TRBV11-2	TRBJ1-1	ASSLDIRGPGTEAF
TRBV4-3	TRBJ1-4	ASSQDKRDRNEKLF
TRBV15	TRBJ2-5	ATSEGTSGGLETQY
TRBV7-9	TRBJ1-2	AGSLNTASYGYT
TRBV7-2	TRBJ2-3	ASTEGVTDTQY
TRBV20-1	TRBJ1-2	SATGQQAGNYGYT
TRBV9	TRBJ2-3	ASSVARGGSDTQY
TRBV29-1	TRBJ2-7	SVPRGAGSSYERY
TRBV29-1	TRBJ2-3	SVGRAADTQY
TRBV2	TRBJ2-2	ASRPRTANTGELF
TRBV6-5	TRBJ1-3	ASSYRQGLRNTIY
TRBV12-3/TRBV12-4	TRBJ1-1	ASSYKSPGRLNTEAF
TRBV7-9	TRBJ1-2	ASSLVQGGSYGYT
TRBV29-1	TRBJ2-3	SVGGASTDTQY
TRBV20-1	TRBJ1-4	SARFGEKLF
TRBV5-1	-	ASSLAWQSYEQY
TRBV5-1	TRBJ2-5	ASSFSGAQETQY
TRBV5-8	TRBJ1-5	ASSKEVNQPQH
TRBV12-3/TRBV12-4	TRBJ1-5	ASSTGTGVYSQPQH
TRBV5-1	TRBJ2-7	ASSSSVRAGGSLEQY
TRBV7-9	TRBJ2-5	ASSLEVRGETQY
TRBV29-1	TRBJ2-3	SVETDTQY
TRBV18	TRBJ2-1	ASSPLTVGTGDNEQF
TRBV7-2	TRBJ1-5	ASSFGGVNQPQH
TRBV6-5	TRBJ2-1	ASSDRNNNEQF
TRBV11-2	TRBJ2-1	ASSLDSPSYNEQF
TRBV6-1	TRBJ1-1	ASSELGEAF
TRBV5-1	TRBJ1-2	ASSLSATGDLRGYT
TRBV20-1	TRBJ2-4	SVSGGSHLAKNIQY